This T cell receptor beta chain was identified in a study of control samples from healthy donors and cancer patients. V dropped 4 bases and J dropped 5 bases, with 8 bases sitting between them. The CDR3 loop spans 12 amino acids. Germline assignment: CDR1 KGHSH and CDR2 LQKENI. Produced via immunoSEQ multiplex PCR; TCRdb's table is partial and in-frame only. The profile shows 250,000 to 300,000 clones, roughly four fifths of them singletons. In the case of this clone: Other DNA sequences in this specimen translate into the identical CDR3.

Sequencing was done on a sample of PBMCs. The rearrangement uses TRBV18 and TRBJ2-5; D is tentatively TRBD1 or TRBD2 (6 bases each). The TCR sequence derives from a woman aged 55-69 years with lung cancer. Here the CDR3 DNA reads TGTGCCAGCTCACAGGGGGGCGAGACCCAGTACTTC. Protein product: CASSQGGETQYF.